The source of this T cell receptor beta chain is a study of spatial heterogeneity in lung cancer. Study information: Among detected sequences, beta-chain ones consistently exceeded alpha-chain ones in number. Mean representation of each unique TCR and UMI combination in the raw reads exceeded 8.5 occurrences. Study observations and caveats: Tracking of ubiquitous and regional nonsynonymous mutations by counts of ubiquitous and regional expanded TCRs, respectively, was seen. Approximate estimated coverage of tumor T cells amounted to approximately 7.6% for alpha and about 13% for beta chains. Expanded intratumoral alpha and beta TCR counts tracked tumor mutation counts.

Regarding time point: sample taken at primary tumor resection. There are many counts of this clonotype. Its antigen is not identified. MiXCR was run by TCRdb on the 5' RACE reads, yielding one entry per CDR3 protein. The table records fewer than 10,000 distinct CDR3 sequences, roughly 4.7% of them present only once. Trimming shortened V by 2 bases and J by 10 bases, and 15 bases separated the two germline ends. This CDR3 contains 15 residues. The receptor's source is a female donor with early-stage non-small cell lung cancer. The rearrangement links TRBV12-3 or TRBV12-4 to TRBJ1-6; D call uncertain. This specimen was lung tumor tissue, taken at surgery. In nucleotides, the CDR3 is TGTGCCAGCAGTTTATTTTCAGGTGGCCGCTCACCCCTCCACTTT. Protein: CASSLFSGGRSPLHF.